One and the same sample provided the 27 T cell receptor beta chains below, sequenced in a study of molecular identifiers for immune sequencing clone quantification. Using its own MiXCR run on the PCR reads, TCRdb lists one record per CDR3 protein. Here the sample spans about 320,000 distinct CDR3 sequences, about a quarter being singletons. Material: naive CD8+ T cells from blood, with Jurkat cell RNA spiked in. The subset was: FACS-sorted CD8+CD4-CCR7+CD45RA+ naive T cells. These receptors were taken from a human donor in good health. Some libraries in this study had Jurkat cell RNA spiked in.

This clonotype turned up a few times. Here the CDR3 DNA reads TGTGCCAGCAGCCTCGAGGTTTCAGATACGCAGTATTTT. Its protein product is CASSLEVSDTQYF. The V call is TRBV7-8, the J call TRBJ2-3; D remains unclear. Germline CDR1 and CDR2: SGHVS and FQNEAQ. The CDR3 runs 13 residues. Trimming took off 5 bases at V and 4 bases at J, with 10 bases between the two ends.

This clonotype was seen at least ten times. A junction end diverges from the germline sequence, so it may reflect a read error. The chain combines TRBV4-3 with TRBJ1-1; D call uncertain. Germline values: CDR1 LGHNA, CDR2 YSLEER. This CDR3 has 14 residues. The CDR3 DNA reads as TGCGCCAGCCGCCAAGGGCTCTCGGGCACTGAAGCTTTCTTT. Its translation: CASRQGLSGTEAFF.

In the case of this clonotype: Since a much larger clone is just one base distant, this may be a read error. This sequence joins TRBV29-1 and TRBJ2-5; D possibly corresponds to TRBD1 (5 bases). This CDR3 has 12 residues. The V gene lost 7 bases and the J gene lost 5 bases, with 14 bases spanning the gap. Germline V gene data show CDR1 as SQVTM and CDR2 as ANQGSEA. The CDR3 loop reads CSGSGSVETQYF. DNA for the CDR3: TGCAGCGGATCAGGGTCCGTTGAGACCCAGTACTTC.

At least ten counts were recorded for this clonotype. The genes are TRBV29-1 and TRBJ1-1, with TRBD1 identical over 9 bases. The germline CDR1 and CDR2 sequences are SQVTM and ANQGSEA. The CDR3 covers 16 residues. V was clipped by 1 base and J by 1 base; unmatched bases: 7. CDR3 DNA: TGCAGCGTTGAAGGGGACAGGGTAGGGCAGAACACTGAAGCTTTCTTT. Protein product: CSVEGDRVGQNTEAFF.

This chain links TRBV9 with TRBJ1-5; maybe TRBD1 (5 bases). CDR1 is SGDLS and CDR2 is YYNGEE in the germline V gene. CDR3 length equals 15 residues. V was pared by 6 bases and J by 3 bases, with 16 bases between. The CDR3 region is CASNRTGGDNQPQHF. The CDR3 nucleotides are TGTGCCAGCAACAGGACTGGGGGTGACAATCAGCCCCAGCATTTT.

This clonotype was recorded at least ten times. This chain uses TRBV24-1 with TRBJ2-1, with TRBD1 as a possible D gene (6 bases). The germline V and J ends were trimmed by 2 bases and 7 bases, with 11 bases remaining between them. This CDR3 comprises 14 residues. Looked up from germline, CDR1 is KGHDR and CDR2 is SFDVKD. CDR3 amino acids: CATSDSGQYNEQFF. Here the CDR3 DNA reads TGTGCCACCAGTGATTCAGGACAGTATAATGAGCAGTTCTTC.

The chain carries TRBV4-1 and TRBJ2-3; weak D call: TRBD2 (7 bases). Germline-derived CDR1 and CDR2 are MGHRA and YSYEKL. Trimming cost V 8 bases and J 5 bases, with 14 bases left between them. This CDR3 is built from 13 residues. As DNA, the CDR3 is TGCGCCAGCGCCCGGGGGGCCGGAGATACGCAGTATTTT. Protein: CASARGAGDTQYF.

This clonotype has ten or more counts. This rearrangement joins TRBV11-2 to TRBJ2-3; 7 bases are a match to TRBD2. The CDR3 loop spans 15 amino acids. CDR1 SGHAT and CDR2 FQNNGV come from the germline V gene. Trimming cost V 4 bases and J 2 bases; bases outside gene matches: 6. This CDR3 reads CASSSWRDYTDTQYF. The CDR3 DNA is TGTGCCAGCAGCTCCTGGCGGGACTACACAGATACGCAGTATTTT.

This clonotype was counted many times. The genes are TRBV5-1 and TRBJ1-5, with D hard to call. Trimming stripped 1 base from V and 0 bases from J, with 8 bases between. The CDR3 covers 15 residues. CDR1 and CDR2 (germline): SGHRS, YFSETQ. The CDR3, as DNA: TGCGCCAGCAGCTTGTACGGCAATAGCAATCAGCCCCAGCATTTT. Translation: CASSLYGNSNQPQHF.

A remark on this clonotype: Because the CDR3 is missing its conserved closing phenylalanine or tryptophan, this is likely a read error. V is TRBV4-1 and J is TRBJ2-1; 9 bases match TRBD1. The CDR3 is 16 amino acids. V dropped 2 bases and J dropped 7; count of bases not matched to a gene: 9. The germline V gene has CDR1 MGHRA and CDR2 YSYEKL. The CDR3 reads CASSQLQWDRENEQFS. Here the CDR3 DNA reads TGCGCCAGCAGCCAACTCCAGTGGGACAGGGAAAATGAGCAGTTCTCC.

This clonotype was counted only a few times. The chain combines TRBV7-6 with TRBJ1-5, with D possibly matching TRBD1 (5 bases). V lost 2 bases and J 4 bases, leaving 15 bases between the germline ends. Germline assignment: CDR1 SGHVS and CDR2 FNYEAQ. The CDR3 consists of 16 residues. As DNA, the CDR3 is TGTGCCAGCAGCTTACCCAAGAACAGGAGTAATCAGCCCCAGCATTTT. It codes for CASSLPKNRSNQPQHF.

This clonotype was recorded at least ten times. This sequence joins TRBV4-1 and TRBJ1-2; maybe TRBD1 (6 bases). Trimming took off 0 bases at V and 9 bases at J, with 8 bases between the two ends. The CDR3 has 12 amino acids. Germline V gene sequence: CDR1 MGHRA, CDR2 YSYEKL. The CDR3 region is CASSQDQGSYTF. In nucleotides, the CDR3 is TGCGCCAGCAGCCAAGATCAGGGGAGCTACACCTTC.

The sample holds a few counts of this clonotype. DNA of the CDR3: TGTGCCAGTGGGGACAGGGTAAACACTGAAGCTTTCTTT. It encodes CASGDRVNTEAFF. The chain carries TRBV12-3 or TRBV12-4 and TRBJ1-1, with 9 bases lining up with TRBD1. The length of the CDR3 is 13 residues. V dropped 9 bases and J dropped 2; count of bases not matched to a gene: 4.

The sample holds a few counts of this clonotype. The chain links TRBV19 to TRBJ2-1; 7 nucleotides agree with TRBD2. V was clipped by 7 bases and J by 4 bases; unmatched bases: 7. CDR3 size: 14 residues. Looked up from germline, CDR1 is LNHDA and CDR2 is SQIVND (reference sequence). Written as DNA, the CDR3 is TGTGCCAGTACTCCCTGGGGGGGATACAATGAGCAGTTCTTC. Translation: CASTPWGGYNEQFF.

The table lists this clonotype with a few counts. The chain recombines TRBV27 with TRBJ1-1, with TRBD1 identical over 12 bases. V was clipped by 8 bases and J by 10 bases; unmatched bases: 5. This CDR3 comprises 12 residues. Germline CDR1 reads MNHEY; CDR2 reads SMNVEV (reference sequence). CDR3 DNA sequence: TGTGCCAGCTGGGGACAGGGGGCTTCAGCTTTCTTT. It translates to CASWGQGASAFF.

This clonotype was detected many times. This chain connects TRBV14 to TRBJ1-1; possible D gene TRBD1, 6 bases. This CDR3 has 13 amino acids. Trimming took 0 bases from V and 8 from J, leaving 10 bases between them. Germline V gene lookup returns CDR1 SGHDN and CDR2 FVKESK. CDR3 coding DNA: TGTGCCAGCAGCCAAGATGGGGGGCTGGAAGCTTTCTTT. Its translation: CASSQDGGLEAFF.

This clonotype has only a few counts. The rearrangement joins TRBV12-3 or TRBV12-4 to TRBJ2-2; D is ambiguous. V was clipped by 7 bases and J by 1 base, with 7 bases between them. The length of the CDR3 is 13 residues. CDR3 bases: TGTGCCAGCAAAGGCGGGAACACCGGGGAGCTGTTTTTT. This codes for CASKGGNTGELFF.

Notes on this clonotype: This may come from a read error, since a much larger clone is one base off. This sequence joins TRBV29-1 and TRBJ2-5; 7 bases map to TRBD2. The CDR3 totals 15 residues. Germline V lookup: CDR1 SQVTM, CDR2 ANQGSEA. The CDR3 spells CSVERTSRQGEPQYF. DNA for the CDR3: TGCAGCGTTGAAAGGACTAGTCGACAAGGAGAGCCCCAGTACTTC.

In this sample, this clonotype turned up a few times. The chain couples TRBV7-9 to TRBJ1-1, with no clear D. The CDR3 length is 15 residues. Trimming took off 1 base at V and 3 bases at J, with 12 bases between the two ends. CDR1 is SEHNR and CDR2 is FQNEAQ in the germline V gene (reference sequence). The CDR3 protein is CASSLGFGRYTEAFF. The CDR3 region has the DNA TGTGCCAGCAGCTTAGGGTTTGGCAGGTACACTGAAGCTTTCTTT. The full variable domain, in which reference TRBV7-9 and TRBJ1-1 provide the parts outside the CDR3, is DTGVSQNPRHKITKRGQNVTFRCDPISEHNRLYWYRQTLGQGPEFLTYFQNEAQLEKSRLLSDRFSAERPKGSFSTLEIQRTEQGDSAMYLCASSLGFGRYTEAFFGQGTRLTVV.

Regarding this clonotype: This may arise from a read error, as a much more abundant clone is one base away. This chain uses TRBV7-2 with TRBJ1-1; 7 bases agree with TRBD1. The germline V gene encodes CDR1 SGHTA and CDR2 FQGNSA. The length of the CDR3 is 17 residues. V trimming: 4 bases; J trimming: 6 bases; junction bases outside the gene matches: 17. The CDR3: CASSSLGEGALRAEAFF. The CDR3 region has the DNA TGTGCCAGCAGCTCTCTCGGGGAGGGGGCGCTTCGGGCTGAAGCTTTCTTT. The whole variable domain, filled in from reference TRBV7-2 and TRBJ1-1, reads GAGVSQSPSNKVTEKGKDVELRCDPISGHTALYWYRQSLGQGLEFLIYFQGNSAPDKSGLPSDRFSAERTGGSVSTLTIQRTQQEDSAVYLCASSSLGEGALRAEAFFGQGTRLTVV.

This clonotype was picked up a small number of times. No conserved phenylalanine or tryptophan ends this CDR3, so it is likely a read error. The rearrangement links TRBV7-9 to TRBJ1-1; 7 nucleotides align to TRBD1. The CDR3 extends over 11 amino acids. With 5 bases clipped from V and 7 bases from J, the junction kept 1 base outside the gene matches. Germline CDR1 and CDR2: SEHNR and FQNEAQ (reference sequence). CDR3 sequence: CASSDRDEAFV. The CDR3 nucleotides read TGTGCCAGCAGCGACAGGGATGAAGCTTTCGTT.

The J gene is TRBJ2-2, the V gene TRBV12-3 or TRBV12-4; D is unresolved. This CDR3 comprises 12 residues. Trimming took 6 bases from V and 16 from J, leaving 18 bases between them. CDR3 sequence reads: CASSPHETLAFF. The CDR3, as DNA: TGTGCCAGCAGCCCACACGAAACCTTGGCGTTTTTT.

This clonotype was counted a few times. The chain uses TRBV9 and TRBJ1-5; D may be TRBD1 (6 bases). Trimming took off 3 bases at V and 2 bases at J, with 9 bases between the two ends. CDR3 length: 14 amino acids. In germline, CDR1 is SGDLS, CDR2 YYNGEE. The CDR3 sequence: CASSGPGGNQPQHF. DNA of the CDR3: TGTGCCAGCAGCGGTCCAGGGGGCAATCAGCCCCAGCATTTT.

Concerning this clonotype itself: This may be a read error, as it is one base from a much larger clone. V is TRBV7-3 and J is TRBJ2-3; 7 bases are shared with TRBD1. After removal of 5 bases from V and 4 bases from J, the junction contained 6 bases not matched to a gene. The CDR3 contains 14 residues. Per germline, CDR1 SGHTA and CDR2 FQGTGA. The CDR3, as DNA: TGTGCCAGCAGCCCAGAAGGGGGCGCAGATACGCAGTATTTT. This gives the protein CASSPEGGADTQYF. Filled out from reference TRBV7-3 and TRBJ2-3, the complete variable domain reads GAGVSQTPSNKVTEKGKYVELRCDPISGHTALYWYRQSLGQGPEFLIYFQGTGAADDSGLPNDRFFAVRPEGSVSTLKIQRTERGDSAVYLCASSPEGGADTQYFGPGTRLTVL.

This clonotype was seen a few times. The chain couples TRBV28 to TRBJ2-5; 9 bases line up with TRBD2. The junction had 12 bases not matched to a gene; V was cut back by 5 bases and J by 2 bases. CDR1 and CDR2 (germline): MDHEN, SYDVKM. The CDR3 is 17 amino acids. This chain's CDR3 is CASSPGGTSPKQETQYF. Here the CDR3 DNA reads TGTGCCAGCAGTCCTGGGGGGACTAGCCCTAAACAAGAGACCCAGTACTTC.

This clonotype occurred many times. V usage is TRBV28 and J usage is TRBJ1-1; D gene ambiguous. The CDR3 spans 14 residues. V lost 5 bases to trimming and J lost 4 bases, with 14 bases between them. CDR1 MDHEN and CDR2 SYDVKM come from the germline V gene. In nucleotides, the CDR3 is TGTGCCAGCAGTCCCTCGCCGGGCTCCACTGAAGCTTTCTTT. Residues: CASSPSPGSTEAFF. Drawing the rest from reference TRBV28 and TRBJ1-1, the complete variable domain is DVKVTQSSRYLVKRTGEKVFLECVQDMDHENMFWYRQDPGLGLRLIYFSYDVKMKEKGDIPEGYSVSREKKERFSLILESASTNQTSMYLCASSPSPGSTEAFFGQGTRLTVV.

The chain has TRBV3-1 and TRBJ2-3, with TRBD2 matching 7 bases. The V and J ends lost 1 base and 2 bases, in that order; junction bases with no gene match: 6. The CDR3 runs 16 residues. Germline CDR1 reads LGHDT; CDR2 reads YNNKEL (reference sequence). The CDR3 spells CASSQGTAGLTDTQYF. CDR3 DNA sequence: TGTGCCAGCAGCCAAGGTACAGCGGGGCTCACAGATACGCAGTATTTT.